One sample yielded the 21 T cell receptor beta chains listed below, sequenced in a study of cytomegalovirus exposure and HLA in healthy donors. Both 60 Vbeta primers and 13 Jbeta primers went into the PCR. The data were produced by immunoSEQ multiplex PCR, yet TCRdb's version contains in-frame clones alone and is incomplete. The table records approximately 140,000 clones, around 75% of them present only once. Specimen: PBMCs. The receptors derive from a female donor in good health and CMV-seronegative.

The CDR3 DNA reads TGTGCCAGCAGCTCCGGGGGGGGCAGGGGCCCTACCGAAAGCGAAAAACTGTTTTTT. Translating gives CASSSGGGRGPTESEKLFF. This chain joins TRBV11-3 and TRBJ1-4; tentative D call: TRBD1 (6 bases). Germline V gene lookup returns CDR1 SGHNT and CDR2 YENEEA. Trimming removed 4 bases at V and 8 bases at J, with 29 bases between. This CDR3 spans 19 amino acids.

This clone turned up a few times. V and J are TRBV6-1 and TRBJ1-2; possibly TRBD1 for D (6 bases). In germline, CDR1 is MNHNS, CDR2 SASEGT. The ends were cut back, 3 bases at V and 4 bases at J, with 12 bases in the middle. The CDR3 is 14 residues long. The CDR3 reads CASSDRGSGYGYTF. CDR3 in DNA: TGTGCCAGCAGTGACAGGGGATCGGGCTATGGCTACACCTTC.

The chain has TRBV27 and TRBJ2-7; the D gene is possibly TRBD1 (6 bases). V was clipped by 3 bases and J by 3 bases, with 9 bases between them. Germline CDR1 and CDR2: MNHEY and SMNVEV (reference sequence). This CDR3 is 13 amino acids long. CDR3 sequence (DNA): TGTGCCAGCAGTTTCGGACAGTACTACGAGCAGTACTTC. This encodes CASSFGQYYEQYF.

The chain employs TRBV12-5 and TRBJ2-5; D might be TRBD2 (8 bases). Germline CDR1 LGHNT, CDR2 FRNRAP. With 6 bases removed from V and 4 bases from J, the gap between germline ends came to 18 bases. The length of the CDR3 is 15 residues. Here the CDR3 DNA reads TGTGCTAGTGGGCCAAACAGGGGACTAGGAGAGACCCAGTACTTC. Protein product: CASGPNRGLGETQYF.

This clone was seen only a few times. V is TRBV2 and J is TRBJ2-7, with TRBD2 matching over 10 bases. From germline, CDR1 is SNHLY and CDR2 FYNNEI. This CDR3 contains 17 residues. V lost 6 bases to trimming and J lost 1 base; unmatched junction nucleotides: 12. The CDR3 protein is CASRRSYLSGRSYEQYF. CDR3 in DNA: TGTGCCAGCAGACGGTCCTACCTTAGCGGGAGGTCCTACGAGCAGTACTTC.

The chain has TRBV5-1 and TRBJ2-3; 10 positions agree with TRBD1. CDR3 size: 14 residues. The germline gives CDR1 SGHRS, CDR2 YFSETQ. V dropped 8 bases and J dropped 4; count of bases not matched to a gene: 7. DNA of the CDR3: TGCGCCAGTACGACAGGGGGCGCCCCAGATACGCAGTATTTT. Residues: CASTTGGAPDTQYF.

The chain is built from TRBV4-1 and TRBJ2-7; 10 positions agree with TRBD1. The junction had 3 bases not matched to a gene; V was cut back by 0 bases and J by 4 bases. Germline values: CDR1 MGHRA, CDR2 YSYEKL. The CDR3 sequence is 15 residues long. CDR3 residues: CASSQDRDRGYEQYF. The CDR3 DNA reads TGCGCCAGCAGCCAAGATCGGGACAGGGGATACGAGCAGTACTTC.

This clone was detected a few times. The chain combines TRBV10-3 with TRBJ2-3, with TRBD2 identical over 8 bases. The CDR3 is 16 residues long. Trimming cost V 6 bases and J 2 bases; bases outside gene matches: 10. The germline V gene encodes CDR1 ENHRY and CDR2 SYGVKD. In nucleotides, the CDR3 is TGTGCCATCAGAACCGAAGCGGGGGTAGCCACAGATACGCAGTATTTT. The encoded protein is CAIRTEAGVATDTQYF.

The chain links TRBV23-1 to TRBJ1-5; D not certain. TRBV23-1 is treated as an ORF (open reading frame) with a function not yet certain. This CDR3 comprises 15 residues. V lost 0 bases to trimming and J lost 0 bases, with 6 bases between them. CDR3 coding DNA: TGCGCCAGCAGTCAATCGGGCTATAGCAATCAGCCCCAGCATTTT. It specifies CASSQSGYSNQPQHF.

The rearrangement uses TRBV28 and TRBJ2-3; 12 nucleotides line up with TRBD2. J gave up 0 bases and V 2 bases, and 3 bases lay outside the gene matches. Germline CDR1 MDHEN, CDR2 SYDVKM. The CDR3 sequence is 17 residues long. The CDR3: CASSLTSGGTSTDTQYF. CDR3 bases: TGTGCCAGCAGTTTAACTAGCGGGGGGACTAGCACAGATACGCAGTATTTT.

This clone was counted a few times. The rearrangement uses TRBV5-5 and TRBJ2-1, with D possibly TRBD2 on 5 matching bases. Germline loops: CDR1 SGHKS, CDR2 YYEKEE (reference sequence). The V end was cut by 3 bases, the J end by 6 bases, with 10 bases between. The CDR3 contains 13 residues. The CDR3 DNA reads as TGTGCCAGCAGCTCCCGGGAAAGCAATGAGCAGTTCTTC. Translating it yields CASSSRESNEQFF.

Only a few counts were recorded for this clone. The chain combines TRBV30 with TRBJ1-6, with 7 nucleotides matching TRBD1. Germline trimming cut 0 bases from V and 7 bases from J; bases unmatched to any gene: 6. The CDR3 has 15 residues. Germline V gene data show CDR1 as GTSNPN and CDR2 as SVGIG (reference sequence). The CDR3 loop is CAWSVRDSLNSPLHF. DNA for the CDR3: TGTGCCTGGAGTGTACGGGACAGCTTAAATTCACCCCTCCACTTT.

This chain links TRBV27 with TRBJ2-3, with D unresolved. Germline CDR1 MNHEY, CDR2 SMNVEV (reference sequence). The length of the CDR3 is 15 residues. V shed 5 bases and J shed 0 bases, with 12 bases lying between them. This CDR3 reads CASSVAAISTDTQYF. The DNA for the CDR3 is TGTGCCAGCAGTGTAGCCGCCATTAGCACAGATACGCAGTATTTT.

In its sample, this clone was seen a few times. Here the CDR3 reads CASSQDQGKKLFF. In DNA, the CDR3 is TGCGCCAGCAGCCAAGACCAGGGGAAAAAACTGTTTTTT. The chain recombines TRBV4-3 with TRBJ1-4, with D perhaps matching TRBD1 (6 bases). Per germline, CDR1 LGHNA and CDR2 YSLEER. The CDR3 length is 13 residues. V dropped 0 bases and J dropped 9 bases, with 8 bases sitting between them.

The V gene is TRBV11-3, the J gene TRBJ2-1; 7 bases fit TRBD2. The CDR3 is 17 residues long. The germline gives CDR1 SGHNT, CDR2 YENEEA. V trimming: 0 bases; J trimming: 7 bases; junction bases outside the gene matches: 12. The CDR3 loop is CASSLEGAGVTGNEQFF. Written as DNA, the CDR3 is TGTGCCAGCAGCTTAGAAGGCGCGGGAGTTACAGGTAATGAGCAGTTCTTC.

The chain combines TRBV19 with TRBJ1-1, with D possibly TRBD1 on 5 matching bases. CDR3 size: 12 residues. Trimming left V 7 bases short and J 9 bases short, with 15 bases between. Germline loops: CDR1 LNHDA, CDR2 SQIVND (reference sequence). The CDR3 DNA follows: TGTGCCAGTACCGGGACTCCTCCCAAAGCTTTCTTT. Translating gives CASTGTPPKAFF.

This clone was seen only a few times. This sequence joins TRBV7-9 and TRBJ2-5; D remains unclear. CDR3 length: 12 amino acids. Trimming cost V 3 bases and J 5 bases, with 7 bases left between them. CDR1 is SEHNR and CDR2 is FQNEAQ in the germline V gene (reference sequence). This CDR3 reads CASSFQAETQYF. For the CDR3, the DNA is TGTGCCAGCAGCTTTCAGGCCGAGACCCAGTACTTC.

Here the CDR3 reads CASRGGASYNEQFF. CDR3 bases: TGTGCCAGCCGGGGGGGGGCGTCCTACAATGAGCAGTTCTTC. This chain connects TRBV2 to TRBJ2-1, with 8 bases that match TRBD2. Per the germline V gene, CDR1 is SNHLY and CDR2 is FYNNEI. J was trimmed by 1 base and V by 8 bases; bases with no gene match: 4. The CDR3 is made up of 14 amino acids.

The chain is built from TRBV7-2 and TRBJ2-7; 9 nucleotides line up with TRBD2. The CDR3 is made up of 14 amino acids. V gave up 6 bases and J gave up 2 bases; unmatched junction bases: 5. Germline V gives CDR1 SGHTA, CDR2 FQGNSA. The CDR3 sequence is CASRTTSGTYEQYF. The CDR3 DNA reads TGTGCCAGCAGGACGACTAGCGGCACCTACGAGCAGTACTTC.

The chain couples TRBV29-1 to TRBJ2-5, with D possibly TRBD2 on 7 matching bases. The CDR3 loop spans 13 amino acids. V gave up 4 bases and J gave up 4 bases, with 13 bases separating them. Germline V gene data show CDR1 as SQVTM and CDR2 as ANQGSEA. CDR3 DNA: TGCAGCGTTGGGGGGGGCCGGGGAGAGACCCAGTACTTC. Translating it yields CSVGGGRGETQYF.

The rearrangement joins TRBV9 to TRBJ1-5; D unclear. The germline gives CDR1 SGDLS, CDR2 YYNGEE. V lost 0 bases and J 3 bases, leaving 7 bases between the germline ends. The CDR3 is 14 amino acids. In nucleotides, the CDR3 is TGTGCCAGCAGCGTAGCCGGTAACAATCAGCCCCAGCATTTT. Translation: CASSVAGNNQPQHF.